The TCR beta chain under discussion was sequenced for a study of Graves' ophthalmopathy and Graves' hyperthyroidism. The study enrolled ophthalmopathy donors with moderate-to-severe activity, CAS ≥3, NOSPECS ≥4 and duration under 3 months. The authors diagnosed from clinical symptoms, serum thyroxine, TRAb, thyroid ultrasound and orbital computed tomography. RNA transcripts were the source from which TCR beta CDR3 regions were amplified. In the first round, RT-PCR was carried out with HTBI primers, and a multiplex PCR formed the second round. TCRdb independently ran MiXCR on the multiplex PCR reads; one entry per CDR3 protein. The data show almost 750,000 distinct CDR3 sequences, roughly two fifths seen once. This CDR3 is 16 amino acids long. The germline CDR1 and CDR2 sequences are SGHDN and FVKESK. With V trimmed by 0 bases and J by 5 bases, 7 bases remained unmatched.

The chain has TRBV14 and TRBJ2-3; 8 bases map to TRBD2. The specimen was peripheral blood. This TCR was recovered from an adult man with Graves' ophthalmopathy. The CDR3 DNA sequence: TGTGCCAGCAGCCAAGATGCCAGCGGGAGTGGAGATACGCAGTATTTT. Translating it yields CASSQDASGSGDTQYF.